This T cell receptor beta chain was captured by sequencing in a study of identical twins. The study's findings and limits: Findings came from cross-sectional statistics, without long-term follow-up of donors. Invariant T cells like MAIT and iNKT could partly confound the zero-insertion analyses.

This clonotype was recorded at least ten times. The antigen is undetermined. V was clipped by 2 bases and J by 2 bases; unmatched bases: 3. Germline V lookup: CDR1 SGHRS, CDR2 YFSETQ. CDR3 length: 15 residues. TCRdb re-derived calls from the 5' RACE reads in MiXCR, one entry per CDR3 protein. The table includes hundreds of thousands of distinct CDR3 sequences, over 5% detected once. The sequenced sample was naive T cells sorted from blood. The clonotype comes from a man between 18 and 29 years old in good health. V gene TRBV5-1 combines with J gene TRBJ2-2, with 7 nucleotides matching TRBD1. CDR3 protein: CASSLGGANTGELFF. In DNA form, the CDR3 reads TGCGCCAGCAGCTTAGGGGGCGCTAACACCGGGGAGCTGTTTTTT. The variable domain in full, with the rest retrieved from reference TRBV5-1 and TRBJ2-2, is KAGVTQTPRYLIKTRGQQVTLSCSPISGHRSVSWYQQTPGQGLQFLFEYFSETQRNKGNFPGRFSGRQFSNSRSEMNVSTLELGDSALYLCASSLGGANTGELFFGEGSRLTVL.